This TCR beta chain was obtained from a study of Graves' ophthalmopathy and Graves' hyperthyroidism. This CDR3 region has 14 residues. V was shortened by 2 bases and J by 6 bases, with 11 bases between the two germline ends. Scientists amplified the TCR beta CDR3 regions from RNA transcripts. After a first-round RT-PCR with HTBI primers, a second-round multiplex PCR was run. TCRdb called the multiplex PCR reads again in MiXCR, with one record for every CDR3 protein. This sample yields 400,000 to 450,000 distinct CDR3 sequences, of which 20% to 25% are seen a single time; under 3.5% belongs to the top ten. Notes on this clonotype: A clone one base away is much larger, so this may be a read error.

Hyperthyroidism in these 18- to 65-year-old patients was newly diagnosed, lasting under 2 months. The sample consisted of peripheral blood. The J gene is TRBJ1-5, the V gene TRBV12-3 or TRBV12-4; D is unresolved. This TCR was sampled from a woman aged 18-29 years with stable Graves' hyperthyroidism. The CDR3 region has the DNA TGTGCCAGCAGTTTACAGGATTTACCTCAGCCCCAGCATTTT. Its translation is CASSLQDLPQPQHF.